These 27 T cell receptor beta chains were sequenced from one sample in a study of T cell repertoires in cytomegalovirus infection. TCRdb passed the reads through MiXCR, listing each CDR3 protein once. The sample holds approximately 290,000 distinct CDR3 sequences, around 25% seen once. The material sequenced was PBMCs. The receptors come from a human donor in good health (CMV status not recorded). Some clones in this sample may be carry-over from other donors' samples.

This clonotype was picked up many times. V gene TRBV7-2 combines with J gene TRBJ2-7; 11 nucleotides match TRBD1. The CDR3 loop spans 19 amino acids. V lost 3 bases to trimming and J lost 0 bases; unmatched junction nucleotides: 13. Germline V gene sequence: CDR1 SGHTA, CDR2 FQGNSA. CDR3 DNA: TGTGCCAGCAGCTTCCCGGGGACAGGGGGGTTTTACGGCTCCTACGAGCAGTACTTC. Residues: CASSFPGTGGFYGSYEQYF.

This clonotype has a count of ten or more. The chain links TRBV10-3 to TRBJ2-7; D not resolved. CDR1 ENHRY and CDR2 SYGVKD come from the germline V gene. Trimming cost V 3 bases and J 0 bases, with 3 bases left between them. The CDR3 loop spans 12 amino acids. The CDR3 coding sequence is TGTGCCATCAGTGACTACTCCTACGAGCAGTACTTC. It specifies CAISDYSYEQYF.

This clonotype was seen a handful of times. The chain has TRBV6-6 and TRBJ2-7; D is ambiguous. V shed 2 bases and J shed 2 bases, with 10 bases lying between them. CDR3 length: 14 residues. Germline-derived CDR1 and CDR2 are MNHNY and SVGAGI (reference sequence). The CDR3 sequence: CASSYGRGAYEQYF. The CDR3 bases are TGTGCCAGCAGTTACGGCCGCGGAGCCTACGAGCAGTACTTC.

V usage is TRBV19 and J usage is TRBJ2-1, with a weak D call TRBD1 (5 bases). Germline CDR1 reads LNHDA; CDR2 reads SQIVND (reference sequence). Trimming shortened V by 5 bases and J by 9 bases, and 20 bases separated the two germline ends. The CDR3 is 15 amino acids. Here the CDR3 DNA reads TGTGCCAGTAGTCCACAGGACATCCCGGGTAGTGAGCAGTTCTTC. Residues: CASSPQDIPGSEQFF.

This clonotype was seen a handful of times. The J gene is TRBJ1-2, the V gene TRBV23-1; 7 bases match TRBD1. TRBV23-1 belongs to the ORF category, with a function that is uncertain. J lost 5 bases, V lost 7 bases, and 13 bases had no gene match. The CDR3 loop spans 15 amino acids. The CDR3 DNA reads as TGCGCCAGCATACCAAAGGCCAGGGGGGGGTATGGCTACACCTTC. Its protein product is CASIPKARGGYGYTF.

This chain links TRBV28 with TRBJ2-1; TRBD2 aligns across 10 bases. This CDR3 is 16 amino acids long. The germline V gene encodes CDR1 MDHEN and CDR2 SYDVKM. With V trimmed by 4 bases and J by 6 bases, 9 bases remained unmatched. CDR3 bases: TGTGCCAGCAGTTCAGTAGCTAGCGGGAGTAGCAATGAGCAGTTCTTC. This codes for CASSSVASGSSNEQFF.

Ten or more counts support this clonotype. The chain employs TRBV12-3 or TRBV12-4 and TRBJ1-4, with 9 bases lining up with TRBD1. The CDR3 runs to 14 residues. The J segment lost 7 bases and the V segment lost 4 bases, leaving 4 bases of the junction unmatched. In DNA, the CDR3 is TGTGCCAGCAGTTCGACAGGGGGGAGTGAAAAACTGTTTTTT. Translated, it gives CASSSTGGSEKLFF.

The J gene is TRBJ2-5, the V gene TRBV30; the match to TRBD1 covers 9 bases. Germline CDR1 and CDR2: GTSNPN and SVGIG (reference sequence). CDR3 length: 14 amino acids. The V gene end was trimmed by 3 bases and the J gene end by 1 base; junction bases not matched to a gene: 3. CDR3 sequence: CAWSLTGGQETQYF. CDR3 DNA sequence: TGTGCCTGGAGCCTGACAGGGGGCCAAGAGACCCAGTACTTC.

J is TRBJ1-1 and V is TRBV20-1; the D gene is possibly TRBD1 (5 bases). In germline, CDR1 is DFQATT, CDR2 SNEGSKA (reference sequence). The length of the CDR3 is 13 residues. Trimming left V 3 bases short and J 11 bases short, with 19 bases between. CDR3 sequence reads: CSASRQTRGAAFF. In nucleotides, the CDR3 is TGCAGTGCTAGTAGACAGACAAGGGGAGCGGCTTTCTTT.

This clonotype was seen a few times. The chain uses TRBV7-9 and TRBJ1-2; D not certain. V lost 1 base to trimming and J lost 2 bases, with 8 bases between them. The CDR3 length is 14 residues. CDR1 and CDR2 from the germline V gene are SEHNR and FQNEAQ (reference sequence). CDR3 protein: CASSLGGKNYGYTF. CDR3 in DNA: TGTGCCAGCAGCTTAGGAGGGAAGAACTATGGCTACACCTTC.

The sample holds a few counts of this clonotype. The chain links TRBV6-5 to TRBJ2-6; D gene uncertain. With 2 bases removed from V and 0 bases from J, the gap between germline ends came to 14 bases. CDR1 MNHEY and CDR2 SVGAGI come from the germline V gene. The CDR3 runs 18 residues. The CDR3 region is CASSYRVAPPSGANVLTF. CDR3 in DNA: TGTGCCAGCAGTTACAGGGTGGCCCCTCCCTCTGGGGCCAACGTCCTGACTTTC.

In this sample, this clonotype turned up a few times. The V gene is TRBV10-3, the J gene TRBJ1-4; D unclear. Germline lookup yields CDR1 ENHRY and CDR2 SYGVKD. The ends were cut back, 0 bases at V and 13 bases at J, with 15 bases in the middle. The CDR3 consists of 14 residues. The CDR3 is CAISESSAREGLFF. The CDR3 DNA reads TGTGCCATCAGTGAGTCCTCTGCGCGGGAAGGACTGTTTTTT.

In this sample, this clonotype turned up a few times. The chain joins TRBV6-5 to TRBJ1-1; 9 bases are shared with TRBD1. Germline loops: CDR1 MNHEY, CDR2 SVGAGI. CDR3 length: 15 residues. J lost 4 bases, V lost 2 bases, and 5 bases had no gene match. Here the CDR3 reads CASSYRTGVATEAFF. CDR3 nucleotide sequence: TGTGCCAGCAGTTACCGGACAGGGGTGGCCACTGAAGCTTTCTTT.

This clonotype occurred many times. CDR3 region: CATAPRLAGVGANVLTF. DNA for the CDR3: TGTGCCACCGCACCCCGGCTAGCGGGAGTTGGGGCCAACGTCCTGACTTTC. The V call is TRBV6-2 or TRBV6-3, the J call TRBJ2-6; 10 bases agree with TRBD2. V trimming: 10 bases; J trimming: 3 bases; junction bases outside the gene matches: 12. There are 17 residues in the CDR3. The germline gives CDR1 MNHEY, CDR2 SVGEGT.

This clonotype occurred a few times. The gene calls are TRBV7-2 and TRBJ1-2; D is possibly TRBD1 (5 bases). CDR3 size: 14 residues. The germline V gene encodes CDR1 SGHTA and CDR2 FQGNSA. V was pared by 2 bases and J by 7 bases, with 14 bases between. This chain's CDR3 is CASSLRRGGLGYTF. For the CDR3, the DNA is TGTGCCAGCAGCTTAAGGAGGGGAGGTCTTGGCTACACCTTC.

This clonotype was observed at least ten times. This chain's CDR3 is CASSEQGLAGAEQYF. CDR3 bases: TGTGCCAGCAGCGAACAGGGTCTAGCGGGAGCCGAGCAGTACTTC. The genes are TRBV7-2 and TRBJ2-7; 10 bases line up with TRBD2. Germline V gene sequence: CDR1 SGHTA, CDR2 FQGNSA. J lost 6 bases, V lost 5 bases, and 10 bases had no gene match. The CDR3 runs to 15 residues.

This clonotype was counted many times. The chain links TRBV7-9 to TRBJ2-3; the D is unclear. This CDR3 is 17 amino acids long. V was clipped by 5 bases and J by 0 bases, with 18 bases between them. Germline lookup yields CDR1 SEHNR and CDR2 FQNEAQ (reference sequence). The chain's CDR3 is CASSAAVEITSTDTQYF. Written as DNA, the CDR3 is TGTGCCAGCAGCGCCGCGGTAGAGATAACTAGCACAGATACGCAGTATTTT.

This chain links TRBV20-1 with TRBJ1-6; 7 bases fit TRBD1. Germline lookup yields CDR1 DFQATT and CDR2 SNEGSKA (reference sequence). The CDR3 length is 17 residues. Trimming took 5 bases from V and 6 from J; bases not matched to a gene: 16. The CDR3 region has the DNA TGCAGTGCTGGAAGAACTTCGGACAGGATACTTAATTCACCCCTCCACTTT. This translates into CSAGRTSDRILNSPLHF.

This clonotype was detected a few times. The chain links TRBV19 to TRBJ1-3; D perhaps matches TRBD1 (6 bases). Per germline, CDR1 LNHDA and CDR2 SQIVND (reference sequence). With 5 bases removed from V and 4 bases from J, the gap between germline ends came to 18 bases. This CDR3 contains 16 residues. The CDR3 sequence is CASSPSGDLWGNTIYF. The DNA for the CDR3 is TGTGCCAGTAGTCCCTCAGGGGATTTGTGGGGAAACACCATATATTTT.

J is TRBJ2-5 and V is TRBV6-2 or TRBV6-3, with 10 bases aligning to TRBD2. V shed 4 bases and J 0 bases; nucleotides not matched to a gene: 5. Germline V CDR1 and CDR2: MNHEY, SVGEGT. The CDR3 consists of 16 residues. This chain's CDR3 is CASSSIAGGHQETQYF. CDR3 DNA sequence: TGTGCCAGCAGTTCTATAGCGGGGGGCCACCAAGAGACCCAGTACTTC.

The V and J genes are TRBV19 and TRBJ2-1; TRBD2 aligns across 9 bases. The trim removed 10 bases at V and 2 bases at J, leaving 15 bases unmatched. CDR3 length: 17 residues. CDR1 and CDR2 from the germline V gene are LNHDA and SQIVND (reference sequence). The CDR3 nucleotides read TGTGCCACCGAGGCGGCGGGAGGGGTCGGACCCTACAATGAGCAGTTCTTC. Protein sequence: CATEAAGGVGPYNEQFF.

This clonotype came up a few times. The chain employs TRBV28 and TRBJ2-3, with TRBD2 identical over 9 bases. The V segment lost 8 bases and the J segment 5 bases; nucleotides outside the gene matches: 5. The germline gives CDR1 MDHEN, CDR2 SYDVKM. There are 13 residues in the CDR3. This chain's CDR3 is CASRGGGGDTQYF. The CDR3 DNA reads TGTGCCAGCCGCGGGGGGGGCGGAGATACGCAGTATTTT.

The V and J genes are TRBV5-1 and TRBJ2-7, with D perhaps being TRBD1 or TRBD2 (5 bases each). Trimming left V 0 bases short and J 3 bases short, with 10 bases between. The CDR3 is 14 amino acids. Germline-derived CDR1 and CDR2 are SGHRS and YFSETQ. The CDR3 nucleotides are TGCGCCAGCAGCTTGGGGGGACCTGACTACGAGCAGTACTTC. It encodes CASSLGGPDYEQYF.

The CDR3 nucleotides read TGCAGTGCTAGAGAGGAGGCGACTAGCACAGATACGCAGTATTTT. Translating gives CSAREEATSTDTQYF. V gene TRBV20-1 combines with J gene TRBJ2-3; tentative D call: TRBD2 (5 bases). The CDR3 runs 15 residues. Germline-derived CDR1 and CDR2 are DFQATT and SNEGSKA (reference sequence). Trimming took off 0 bases at V and 0 bases at J, with 10 bases between the two ends.

The sample holds a few counts of this clonotype. The V gene is TRBV18, the J gene TRBJ1-5; D gene unclear. Germline loops: CDR1 KGHSH, CDR2 LQKENI. This CDR3 region has 16 residues. The V end lost 2 bases, the J end lost 5 bases, and 16 bases lay between the germline ends. The CDR3 is CASSPTVTGRDQPQHF. The CDR3 nucleotides are TGTGCCAGCTCACCAACGGTAACCGGTCGGGATCAGCCCCAGCATTTT.

This clonotype was found a few times. V usage is TRBV4-3 and J usage is TRBJ2-7, with D possibly called TRBD1 or TRBD2 (5 bases each). The germline V gene encodes CDR1 LGHNA and CDR2 YSLEER. CDR3 size: 14 residues. Trimming removed 1 base from V and 4 bases from J, with 11 bases in between. CDR3: CASSQGGKGYEQYF. The CDR3 region has the DNA TGCGCCAGCAGCCAAGGGGGGAAGGGGTACGAGCAGTACTTC.

This clonotype was seen a few times. J is TRBJ1-2 and V is TRBV7-2; D gene uncertain. Per germline, CDR1 SGHTA and CDR2 FQGNSA. The V end was cut by 5 bases, the J end by 5 bases, with 18 bases between. CDR3 length: 15 residues. The CDR3 reads CASSPAVGRSYGYTF. The CDR3, as DNA: TGTGCCAGCAGCCCCGCGGTCGGTCGAAGTTATGGCTACACCTTC.